The 8 T cell receptor beta chains below all came from one sample that was sequenced in a study of CD8 T cells in cerebrospinal fluid in Alzheimer's disease. Following a re-call of the 10x single-cell sequencing reads, TCRdb has one entry per CDR3 protein and lacks DNA. This sample's table reports over a thousand distinct CDR3 sequences. Sample: cerebrospinal fluid. These receptors all stem from a human donor in good health.

Its frequency marks this clonotype as medium-sized (0.01 to 0.1%). The rearrangement links TRBV29-1 to TRBJ2-1; TCRdb's assignment of TRBD2 cannot be checked, as there is no DNA. The CDR3 sequence is 11 residues long. CDR1 is SQVTM and CDR2 is ANQGSEA in the germline V gene. Here the CDR3 reads CSAPWGRGQFF.

CDR3 in amino acids: CASSGLMTLHF. This chain connects TRBV2 to TRBJ1-6. The CDR3 covers 11 residues. In germline, CDR1 is SNHLY, CDR2 FYNNEI. The full variable domain, rest sourced from reference TRBV2 and TRBJ1-6, is EPEVTQTPSHQVTQMGQEVILRCVPISNHLYFYWYRQILGQKVEFLVSFYNNEISEKSEIFDDQFSVERPDGSNFTLKIRSTKLEDSAMYFCASSGLMTLHFGNGTRLTVT.

Its frequency marks this clonotype as medium-sized. This sequence joins TRBV5-5 and TRBJ1-4; TCRdb's D gene call, TRBD1, goes unchecked for lack of DNA. Germline lookup yields CDR1 SGHKS and CDR2 YYEKEE (reference sequence). The CDR3 extends over 14 amino acids. This CDR3 is CASSLRDWGEKLFF.

By frequency, this clonotype registers medium-sized. The rearrangement uses TRBV30 and TRBJ2-3. The CDR3 is made up of 15 amino acids. Germline loops: CDR1 GTSNPN, CDR2 SVGIG (reference sequence). The CDR3: CAWKVWGPSTDTQYF.

Its frequency marks this clonotype as medium-sized (0.01 to 0.1%). The J gene is TRBJ1-4, the V gene TRBV6-1; checking the TCRdb D call of TRBD1 is not possible without DNA. The CDR3 covers 16 residues. The germline V gene has CDR1 MNHNS and CDR2 SASEGT. The CDR3: CASSDLGTGGREKLFF.

Frequency places this clonotype as large (0.1 to 1%). V and J are TRBV6-1 and TRBJ1-5. The CDR3 is 16 residues long. Germline loops: CDR1 MNHNS, CDR2 SASEGT. The CDR3 spells CASSEANTVYNQPQHF.

Considering frequency, this clonotype is large. J is TRBJ2-1 and V is TRBV20-1; TCRdb lists TRBD2, though no DNA is available to test this call. The germline V gene encodes CDR1 DFQATT and CDR2 SNEGSKA (reference sequence). The CDR3 is 14 residues long. The CDR3 region is CSARRTSGYNEQFF.

According to its frequency, this clonotype is medium-sized. This rearrangement joins TRBV3-1 to TRBJ2-1; TCRdb's assignment of TRBD1 cannot be checked, as there is no DNA. Germline V gene lookup returns CDR1 LGHDT and CDR2 YNNKEL (reference sequence). The CDR3 is 13 amino acids. CDR3 protein: CASSYRGDNEQFF.